This T cell receptor beta chain was profiled in a study of cytomegalovirus exposure and HLA in healthy donors. For the study at large: Findings of an earlier analysis included 110 million or so unique TCR beta sequences from 180 million or so T cells.

The PCR ran on 60 Vbeta and 13 Jbeta primers. Authors' processing steps: Later, an analysis found tens of millions of unique TCR beta chains, and roughly 10 million of these were shared. Repertoires were generated with immunoSEQ multiplex PCR, while TCRdb's copy carries only in-frame clones and drops some. V and J calls and clone size are as listed in that table; D and trimming were resolved from the DNA. The sample has approximately 170,000 clones; roughly four fifths are singletons. This CDR3 comprises 14 residues. V lost 3 bases and J 1 base, leaving 8 bases between the germline ends. The germline V gene encodes CDR1 SNHLY and CDR2 FYNNEI. Study-wide points: Earlier findings revealed that most TCR beta V segments proved productive either about 87% or about 30% of the time. TCR beta chain V- and J-gene trimming was linked, in a later analysis, to a missense variant in DCLRE1C.

There are a few counts of this clone. Antigen unknown. The sample was PBMCs. This sequence joins TRBV2 and TRBJ2-3; TRBD2 might be the D (6 bases). This sequence was found in a woman aged 25 to 45 in good health and CMV-seropositive. CDR3 DNA: TGTGCCAGCAGTGAGGCTAGCGGCACAGATACGCAGTATTTT. As protein: CASSEASGTDTQYF.